These 4 T cell receptor beta chains originate from one sample sequenced in a study of T-cell memory formation after mild COVID-19. MiXCR, applied by TCRdb to the 5' RACE reads, yields one record per CDR3 protein. The sample gives tens of thousands of distinct CDR3 sequences, more than 20% of which show up once; 1.5% is in the top ten. What was sequenced was PBMCs or a T cell subset sorted from them (not recorded which). These receptor sequences come from an adult who had mild COVID-19 (a few samples of this study predate the infection). Cell type and time point are not known.

The sample holds many counts of this clonotype. V and J are TRBV6-2 or TRBV6-3 and TRBJ2-5; D unresolved. The CDR3 extends over 11 amino acids. Per the germline V gene, CDR1 is MNHEY and CDR2 is SVGEGT. V lost 4 bases, J lost 4 bases, and 4 bases lay in between. The DNA for the CDR3 is TGTGCCAGCAGTTTTCGAGAGACCCAGTACTTC. Amino acids: CASSFRETQYF.

This clonotype was seen repeatedly, ten times or more. The chain joins TRBV18 to TRBJ1-1; D ambiguous. The ends were cut back, 6 bases at V and 0 bases at J, with 8 bases in the middle. Germline-derived CDR1 and CDR2 are KGHSH and LQKENI. The CDR3 is 13 residues long. CDR3 region: CASSLTVNTEAFF. In DNA, the CDR3 is TGTGCCAGCTCCTTGACGGTGAACACTGAAGCTTTCTTT. Supplemented by reference TRBV18 and TRBJ1-1, the full variable domain reads NAGVMQNPRHLVRRRGQEARLRCSPMKGHSHVYWYRQLPEEGLKFMVYLQKENIIDESGMPKERFSAEFPKEGPSILRIQQVVRGDSAAYFCASSLTVNTEAFFGQGTRLTVV.

This clonotype was seen at least ten times. Here the CDR3 DNA reads TGTGCCAGCAAAAAACTAGCGAATGCCTACAATGAGCAGTTCTTC. Translated: CASKKLANAYNEQFF. This chain joins TRBV6-5 and TRBJ2-1; 7 nucleotides match TRBD2. V shed 7 bases, J shed 2 bases, and the junction held 8 bases outside the gene matches. CDR1 MNHEY and CDR2 SVGAGI come from the germline V gene. CDR3 size: 15 residues.

A note on this clonotype: A much larger clone is a single base away; this may be a read error. The chain recombines TRBV28 with TRBJ1-2; 7 bases line up with TRBD1. Germline V gene data show CDR1 as MDHEN and CDR2 as SYDVKM. This CDR3 contains 15 residues. V shed 8 bases, J shed 9 bases, and the junction held 18 bases outside the gene matches. CDR3 nucleotide sequence: TGTGCCAGCTTCTCGGGACAGATCCTCGGGACTAGCTACACCTTC. Translated, it gives CASFSGQILGTSYTF.